Below, 12 T cell receptor beta chains from the same sample are listed, as sequenced in a study of tumour-infiltrating T cells in Burkitt lymphoma. Sequencing was performed with immunoSEQ multiplex PCR; in TCRdb, only in-frame clones are kept and a portion is missing. This table holds more than 12,000 clones, roughly 75% found once. The sequenced material came from tumor tissue. These receptors originate from a human donor with diffuse large B-cell lymphoma.

The chain recombines TRBV5-1 with TRBJ1-1; 7 bases map to TRBD1. The CDR3 is 14 residues long. Germline values: CDR1 SGHRS, CDR2 YFSETQ. The trim removed 2 bases at V and 1 base at J, leaving 2 bases unmatched. This CDR3 reads CASSFWTGNTEAFF. DNA of the CDR3: TGCGCCAGCAGCTTTTGGACAGGGAACACTGAAGCTTTCTTT.

The chain recombines TRBV6-1 with TRBJ1-5; 10 nucleotides line up with TRBD1. V gave up 9 bases and J gave up 16 bases; unmatched junction bases: 6. Germline loops: CDR1 MNHNS, CDR2 SASEGT. The length of the CDR3 is 10 residues. CDR3 in amino acids: CASGTGEVHF. Here the CDR3 DNA reads TGTGCCAGTGGGACAGGGGAGGTTCATTTT.

The chain combines TRBV15 with TRBJ1-2; D remains unclear. Germline-derived CDR1 and CDR2 are LNHNV and YYDKDF (reference sequence). This CDR3 is 13 amino acids long. Between the trimmed V and J ends, which lost 5 bases and 8 bases, there was a span of 15 bases. CDR3 in DNA: TGTGCCACCAGCTCCCTCCCCTTCCAGGGCTACACCTTC. This codes for CATSSLPFQGYTF.

The chain recombines TRBV5-1 with TRBJ2-1, with 10 bases aligning to TRBD1. The CDR3 covers 17 residues. V lost 0 bases to trimming and J lost 3 bases; unmatched junction nucleotides: 6. Germline CDR1 reads SGHRS; CDR2 reads YFSETQ. The CDR3 protein is CASSLVWDRGLYNEQFF. The CDR3 DNA reads as TGCGCCAGCAGCTTGGTCTGGGACAGGGGCCTCTACAATGAGCAGTTCTTC.

This chain links TRBV2 with TRBJ2-1; D is uncertain. The V end lost 11 bases, the J end lost 6 bases, and 11 bases lay between the germline ends. Germline lookup yields CDR1 SNHLY and CDR2 FYNNEI. CDR3 size: 11 residues. CDR3 DNA sequence: TGTGCCTTTCTTGTGGGCAATGAGCAGTTCTTC. This sequence encodes CAFLVGNEQFF.

This clone qualifies as medium-sized. This sequence joins TRBV10-2 and TRBJ1-5; 7 nucleotides line up with TRBD1. Germline loops: CDR1 WSHSY, CDR2 SAAADI. The CDR3 spans 14 residues. J was trimmed by 3 bases and V by 8 bases; bases with no gene match: 7. The CDR3: CASETGISNQPQHF. For the CDR3, the DNA is TGCGCCAGCGAGACAGGGATTTCCAATCAGCCCCAGCATTTT.

This clone was recorded a few times. The chain uses TRBV28 and TRBJ1-5; possible D gene TRBD1, 5 bases. Germline lookup yields CDR1 MDHEN and CDR2 SYDVKM. Trimming shortened V by 6 bases and J by 1 base, and 13 bases separated the two germline ends. The CDR3 covers 15 residues. The CDR3 protein is CASSIGWGSNQPQHF. In nucleotides, the CDR3 is TGTGCCAGCAGCATTGGGTGGGGCAGCAATCAGCCCCAGCATTTT.

This chain connects TRBV10-2 to TRBJ1-2, with TRBD1 as a possible D gene (5 bases). With 8 bases removed from V and 3 bases from J, the gap between germline ends came to 10 bases. Germline lookup yields CDR1 WSHSY and CDR2 SAAADI. CDR3 length: 12 amino acids. DNA of the CDR3: TGCGCCAGCTGGGGGGGTGACTATGGCTACACCTTC. Protein: CASWGGDYGYTF.

The chain has TRBV1 and TRBJ2-7; TRBD1, the D gene given by the table, was not confirmed from the DNA. TRBV1 is listed as a pseudogene. The CDR3 has 16 residues. CDR3 residues: CTSSQDPTGGCSEQYV. The CDR3 coding sequence is TGCACCAGCAGCCAAGACCCCACAGGGGGCTGCTCCGAGCAGTACGTC.

This clone is medium-sized. The rearrangement uses TRBV14 and TRBJ2-2; no firm D call. Trimming stripped 4 bases from V and 0 bases from J, with 3 bases between. Germline loops: CDR1 SGHDN, CDR2 FVKESK. The CDR3 is 13 residues long. The CDR3 reads CASSLANTGELFF. DNA for the CDR3: TGTGCCAGCAGCCTCGCGAACACCGGGGAGCTGTTTTTT.

This clone was seen more than once but under ten times. The chain is built from TRBV15 and TRBJ2-5; D gene ambiguous. The CDR3 spans 13 residues. Trimming took off 1 base at V and 3 bases at J, with 6 bases between the two ends. CDR1 is LNHNV and CDR2 is YYDKDF in the germline V gene (reference sequence). The CDR3 is CATSRGPEETQYF. The CDR3 DNA is TGTGCCACCAGCAGAGGCCCAGAAGAGACCCAGTACTTC.

This rearrangement joins TRBV5-5 to TRBJ2-7; D gene unclear. CDR1 is SGHKS and CDR2 is YYEKEE in the germline V gene (reference sequence). This CDR3 comprises 13 residues. V gave up 3 bases and J gave up 3 bases, with 10 bases separating them. CDR3 amino acids: CASSSWTGYEQYV. The DNA of the CDR3 is TGTGCCAGCAGCTCCTGGACGGGCTACGAGCAGTACGTC.